One and the same sample provided the 30 T cell receptor beta chains below, sequenced in a study of identical twins. TCRdb called the 5' RACE reads again in MiXCR, with one record for every CDR3 protein. Of nearly 650,000 distinct CDR3 sequences listed, less than 9% are singletons. This sample also belongs to another study, concerning yellow fever vaccine responses in identical twins.

Sample: PBMCs. These receptors came from a woman aged 18-29 years in good health.

The rearrangement joins TRBV5-4 to TRBJ2-3, with 8 bases aligning to TRBD1. Germline CDR1 is SGHNT and CDR2 is YYREEE (reference sequence). CDR3 length equals 15 residues. The trim removed 4 bases at V and 0 bases at J, leaving 4 bases unmatched. CDR3 residues: CASSLQGASTDTQYF. DNA for the CDR3: TGTGCCAGCAGCCTGCAGGGGGCCAGCACAGATACGCAGTATTTT.

This chain joins TRBV7-6 and TRBJ2-2, with 9 bases fitting TRBD2. This CDR3 spans 18 amino acids. Trimming took 0 bases from V and 4 from J; bases not matched to a gene: 9. Germline V gene lookup returns CDR1 SGHVS and CDR2 FNYEAQ. CDR3 in amino acids: CASSLALRTSEFTGELFF. The DNA of the CDR3 is TGTGCCAGCAGCTTAGCATTGCGGACTAGCGAATTCACCGGGGAGCTGTTTTTT.

This clonotype was detected only a few times. The V call is TRBV7-9, the J call TRBJ1-3, with D tentatively TRBD1 (6 bases). V shed 3 bases and J shed 8 bases, with 11 bases lying between them. This CDR3 spans 13 amino acids. Germline V CDR1 and CDR2: SEHNR, FQNEAQ (reference sequence). The CDR3 sequence is CASSLSGADTIYF. For the CDR3, the DNA is TGTGCCAGCAGCTTGTCAGGGGCAGACACCATATATTTT.

In this sample, this clonotype turned up a few times. The chain has TRBV10-3 and TRBJ2-7; D gene ambiguous. Germline CDR1 is ENHRY and CDR2 is SYGVKD. Trimming removed 0 bases from V and 2 bases from J, with 8 bases in between. This CDR3 has 14 amino acids. Written as DNA, the CDR3 is TGTGCCATCAGTGAGTCGGGCGGTACCTACGAGCAGTACTTC. It specifies CAISESGGTYEQYF.

In its sample, this clonotype was seen a few times. The V and J genes are TRBV12-3 or TRBV12-4 and TRBJ2-2; 7 bases map to TRBD1. J lost 4 bases, V lost 6 bases, and 11 bases had no gene match. The CDR3 has 16 amino acids. The CDR3 spells CASSLLGQPVTGELFF. The CDR3 DNA sequence: TGTGCCAGCAGCCTACTGGGACAGCCGGTCACCGGGGAGCTGTTTTTT.

The table lists this clonotype with many counts. The chain recombines TRBV28 with TRBJ2-7; D is unclear. The V gene lost 2 bases and the J gene lost 3 bases, with 5 bases spanning the gap. Germline CDR1 MDHEN, CDR2 SYDVKM. The CDR3 contains 12 residues. This CDR3 is CASSLNRYEQYF. CDR3 nucleotide sequence: TGTGCCAGCAGTTTAAACCGCTACGAGCAGTACTTC.

In this sample, this clonotype turned up many times. The V and J genes are TRBV27 and TRBJ2-3; D might be TRBD1 (6 bases). The CDR3 is 17 amino acids. Germline V gene lookup returns CDR1 MNHEY and CDR2 SMNVEV (reference sequence). Trimming left V 6 bases short and J 2 bases short, with 21 bases between. CDR3 residues: CASRATPTGLPTDTQYF. The CDR3 DNA reads TGTGCCAGCAGGGCAACCCCAACAGGGCTCCCCACAGATACGCAGTATTTT.

V is TRBV5-1 and J is TRBJ2-7; 9 bases are a match to TRBD1. Germline V gene sequence: CDR1 SGHRS, CDR2 YFSETQ. Germline trimming cut 4 bases from V and 6 bases from J; bases unmatched to any gene: 11. The CDR3 totals 15 residues. CDR3 sequence: CASSVAAGTGLEQYF. The DNA for the CDR3 is TGCGCCAGCAGCGTGGCGGCCGGGACAGGGCTCGAGCAGTACTTC.

This clonotype was seen ten or more times. The chain has TRBV27 and TRBJ2-5; D gene unclear. Germline CDR1 MNHEY, CDR2 SMNVEV (reference sequence). The length of the CDR3 is 14 residues. V was clipped by 5 bases and J by 4 bases, with 14 bases between them. The CDR3 spells CASSPWVGGETQYF. The DNA for the CDR3 is TGTGCCAGCAGTCCCTGGGTTGGTGGAGAGACCCAGTACTTC.

This clonotype was seen only a few times. CDR3 bases: TGTGCCAGCAGTCGCGCGCACAAAAACAGGGACGAGCAGTACTTC. It specifies CASSRAHKNRDEQYF. The genes are TRBV12-3 or TRBV12-4 and TRBJ2-7; tentatively, D is TRBD1 (6 bases). The CDR3 is 15 residues long. V dropped 5 bases and J dropped 5 bases, with 19 bases sitting between them.

This clonotype came up many times. The V gene is TRBV5-1, the J gene TRBJ1-1; D perhaps matches TRBD1 (5 bases). Between the trimmed V and J ends, which lost 2 bases and 1 base, there was a span of 9 bases. Germline V gene data show CDR1 as SGHRS and CDR2 as YFSETQ. There are 14 residues in the CDR3. The CDR3 protein is CASSFGAGNTEAFF. CDR3 nucleotide sequence: TGCGCCAGCAGCTTCGGGGCAGGGAACACTGAAGCTTTCTTT. Using reference TRBV5-1 and TRBJ1-1 for the parts outside the CDR3, the full variable domain is KAGVTQTPRYLIKTRGQQVTLSCSPISGHRSVSWYQQTPGQGLQFLFEYFSETQRNKGNFPGRFSGRQFSNSRSEMNVSTLELGDSALYLCASSFGAGNTEAFFGQGTRLTVV.

This clonotype came up a few times. The rearrangement uses TRBV29-1 and TRBJ2-7, with TRBD2 matching over 7 bases. The CDR3 has 13 amino acids. Germline V gene data show CDR1 as SQVTM and CDR2 as ANQGSEA. The V and J ends lost 3 bases and 3 bases, in that order; junction bases with no gene match: 5. This chain's CDR3 is CSVEGGDNYEQYF. In DNA form, the CDR3 reads TGCAGCGTTGAGGGAGGGGATAACTACGAGCAGTACTTC.

The table lists this clonotype with many counts. The J gene is TRBJ1-1, the V gene TRBV3-1, with TRBD1 as a possible D gene (5 bases). Germline CDR1 LGHDT, CDR2 YNNKEL (reference sequence). This CDR3 region has 15 residues. The germline V and J ends were trimmed by 1 base and 6 bases, with 15 bases remaining between them. The CDR3: CASSQGIGVGAEAFF. CDR3 nucleotide sequence: TGTGCCAGCAGCCAAGGAATCGGGGTAGGGGCTGAAGCTTTCTTT.

This clonotype was recorded a few times. J is TRBJ2-7 and V is TRBV24-1, with 10 nucleotides matching TRBD1. CDR1 is KGHDR and CDR2 is SFDVKD in the germline V gene. Losses at the gene ends were 8 bases for V and 5 bases for J; bases not matched to a gene: 11. This CDR3 has 15 amino acids. The CDR3, as DNA: TGTGCCACCAATGACCCGGGACAGGGGACCAACGAGCAGTACTTC. Translating gives CATNDPGQGTNEQYF.

The V call is TRBV4-1, the J call TRBJ2-5, with D perhaps matching TRBD2 (5 bases). The CDR3 length is 14 residues. Trimming removed 1 base from V and 5 bases from J, with 11 bases in between. Per the germline V gene, CDR1 is MGHRA and CDR2 is YSYEKL. DNA for the CDR3: TGCGCCAGCAGCCAAGTAGGCGGGCGGGAGACCCAGTACTTC. Amino acid sequence: CASSQVGGRETQYF.

This clonotype was counted ten times or more. This chain joins TRBV5-1 and TRBJ2-5, with D hard to call. The V gene lost 4 bases and the J gene lost 1 base, with 5 bases spanning the gap. Germline loops: CDR1 SGHRS, CDR2 YFSETQ. The CDR3 loop spans 12 amino acids. CDR3 sequence: CASSIPQETQYF. The CDR3 bases are TGCGCCAGCAGCATACCCCAAGAGACCCAGTACTTC.

The chain employs TRBV6-4 and TRBJ1-5, with D perhaps matching TRBD1 (5 bases). Germline V CDR1 and CDR2: MRHNA, SNTAGT. Trimming cost V 3 bases and J 6 bases, with 12 bases left between them. The CDR3 is 14 residues long. CDR3 residues: CASSEGGQGQPQHF. The CDR3 DNA reads TGTGCCAGCAGTGAAGGCGGGCAGGGTCAGCCCCAGCATTTT.

Ten or more counts support this clonotype. The chain combines TRBV4-1 with TRBJ2-7; 8 bases map to TRBD2. CDR1 and CDR2 (germline): MGHRA, YSYEKL. The CDR3 loop spans 18 amino acids. V lost 3 bases and J lost 3; bases outside the gene matches: 16. The CDR3 DNA reads TGCGCCAGCAGCCACCTAGATTTCGGGTTAGCGGGGCACTACGAGCAGTACTTC. This gives the protein CASSHLDFGLAGHYEQYF.

Ten or more counts support this clonotype. The chain has TRBV2 and TRBJ1-4; D gene unclear. V lost 6 bases and J lost 6, with 5 bases in between. CDR3 length: 11 amino acids. Germline assignment: CDR1 SNHLY and CDR2 FYNNEI. The CDR3 DNA sequence: TGTGCCAGCAGAAGGGATGAAAAACTGTTTTTT. It translates to CASRRDEKLFF.

This chain connects TRBV12-3 or TRBV12-4 to TRBJ1-2, with D possibly TRBD1 on 5 matching bases. The CDR3 is 14 residues long. V was pared by 7 bases and J by 8 bases, with 20 bases between. The CDR3 here is CASTERGGVSGYTF. The CDR3, as DNA: TGTGCCAGCACCGAACGGGGAGGGGTGAGCGGCTACACCTTC.

The V call is TRBV7-9, the J call TRBJ1-1; D gene uncertain. CDR1 is SEHNR, CDR2 FQNEAQ, per germline (reference sequence). CDR3 size: 13 residues. Trimming cost V 7 bases and J 1 base, with 10 bases left between them. CDR3 DNA: TGTGCCAGCACCCAGGTGGGGAACACTGAAGCTTTCTTT. Translation gives CASTQVGNTEAFF. The full variable domain, in which reference TRBV7-9 and TRBJ1-1 provide the parts outside the CDR3, is DTGVSQNPRHKITKRGQNVTFRCDPISEHNRLYWYRQTLGQGPEFLTYFQNEAQLEKSRLLSDRFSAERPKGSFSTLEIQRTEQGDSAMYLCASTQVGNTEAFFGQGTRLTVV.

This clonotype was detected ten times or more. The J gene is TRBJ2-2, the V gene TRBV15; D is uncertain. Trimming left V 3 bases short and J 2 bases short, with 10 bases between. Germline V gene data show CDR1 as LNHNV and CDR2 as YYDKDF (reference sequence). This CDR3 comprises 15 residues. As DNA, the CDR3 is TGTGCCACCAGCAGGTCCGGGCAAAACACCGGGGAGCTGTTTTTT. Translated, it gives CATSRSGQNTGELFF.

There are many counts of this clonotype. This chain connects TRBV7-2 to TRBJ2-7; D gene ambiguous. Germline values: CDR1 SGHTA, CDR2 FQGNSA. The CDR3 is 11 residues long. V was clipped by 3 bases and J by 2 bases, with 2 bases between them. The CDR3 sequence: CASSFTYEQYF. CDR3 coding DNA: TGTGCCAGCAGCTTCACCTACGAGCAGTACTTC.

This clonotype was detected only a few times. This rearrangement joins TRBV12-3 or TRBV12-4 to TRBJ1-1; possible D gene TRBD1, 5 bases. Between the trimmed V and J ends, which lost 6 bases and 2 bases, there was a span of 19 bases. The CDR3 is made up of 16 amino acids. The CDR3 loop reads CASSPSWGAFNTEAFF. CDR3 sequence (DNA): TGTGCCAGCAGCCCCAGCTGGGGCGCTTTCAACACTGAAGCTTTCTTT.

The rearrangement uses TRBV28 and TRBJ1-1; a possible D gene is TRBD1 (5 bases). CDR3 length: 14 residues. V lost 2 bases and J lost 5, with 12 bases in between. CDR1 MDHEN and CDR2 SYDVKM come from the germline V gene. The CDR3 bases are TGTGCCAGCAGTTTAGGGGGGGTCCGGACTGAAGCTTTCTTT. Translation: CASSLGGVRTEAFF.

Ten or more counts support this clonotype. This chain uses TRBV2 with TRBJ1-6; a weak D match, TRBD1 (6 bases). This CDR3 is 14 amino acids long. The ends were cut back, 6 bases at V and 6 bases at J, with 12 bases in the middle. The V gene's germline CDR1 is SNHLY and CDR2 FYNNEI. This CDR3 reads CASRDRGTNSPLHF. The CDR3 nucleotides are TGTGCCAGCAGAGATAGGGGGACTAATTCACCCCTCCACTTT.

The rearrangement uses TRBV12-3 or TRBV12-4 and TRBJ2-7; possible D gene TRBD2, 5 bases. The CDR3 extends over 12 amino acids. Trimming took 6 bases from V and 6 from J, leaving 12 bases between them. The CDR3 nucleotides are TGTGCCAGCAGCCCACCGGGGTCCGAGCAGTACTTC. It specifies CASSPPGSEQYF.

In regard to this clonotype: A much larger clone lies a single base off, so this may be a read error. The V gene is TRBV29-1, the J gene TRBJ2-1, with 12 bases that match TRBD1. Per the germline V gene, CDR1 is SQVTM and CDR2 is ANQGSEA. The CDR3 has 15 residues. This chain's CDR3 is CSSAGDRGQYNVQFF. In DNA form, the CDR3 reads TGCAGCTCCGCGGGGGACAGGGGGCAATACAATGTGCAGTTCTTC.

The CDR3 reads CASSVQGLSYNSPLHF. As DNA, the CDR3 is TGTGCCAGCAGCGTTCAGGGTCTCTCCTATAATTCACCCCTCCACTTT. The chain has TRBV9 and TRBJ1-6, with TRBD1 as a possible D gene (5 bases). Germline CDR1 is SGDLS and CDR2 is YYNGEE. CDR3 length equals 16 residues. V was trimmed by 2 bases and J by 0 bases, leaving 9 bases between them.

V is TRBV7-8 and J is TRBJ2-2, with 7 nucleotides matching TRBD2. CDR1 is SGHVS, CDR2 FQNEAQ, per germline. V lost 2 bases and J lost 1; bases outside the gene matches: 10. This CDR3 spans 18 amino acids. The CDR3 loop is CASSLWRGGGVNTGELFF. DNA for the CDR3: TGTGCCAGCAGCTTATGGAGGGGCGGGGGTGTGAACACCGGGGAGCTGTTTTTT.